This record covers a single T cell receptor (beta chain). This entry comes from a study of blood T cell repertoires in COVID-19. The CDR3 is 12 amino acids. Germline-derived CDR1 and CDR2 are LGHDT and YNNKEL (reference sequence). Trimming pared 1 base from V and 10 bases from J, leaving 10 bases between. Clones were read by immunoSEQ multiplex PCR, and TCRdb kept only the in-frame ones, dropping some. The repertoire consists of about 230,000 clones, with roughly 80% occurring once and the leading ten covering 7.9%. V gene TRBV3-1 (or the pseudogene TRBV3-2) combines with J gene TRBJ1-1, with D unresolved. What was sequenced was peripheral blood. This receptor was obtained from a woman aged 80 or over with acute or convalescent COVID-19. The CDR3 sequence: CASSQAGIGAFF. The DNA for the CDR3 is TGTGCCAGCAGCCAAGCCGGGATTGGAGCTTTCTTT.